This T cell receptor beta chain was profiled in a study of tumor-infiltrating lymphocytes in primary liver carcinoma. Study in general: The patient population consisted of men and women between 30 and 69 years of age.

From about 0.45 ug total RNA, TCR beta cDNA was generated with a primer in the constant region. Libraries of TCR beta came from three nested multiplex PCR rounds with slightly modified ARM-PCR. The study ran its first two PCR rounds for about 11 cycles each, using TRBV1-TRBV30 forward primers and a C-beta reverse primer. MiXCR, run by TCRdb on the multiplex PCR reads, gives a single entry per CDR3 protein. The sample carries approximately 110,000 distinct CDR3 sequences, 64% recorded once. V lost 1 base to trimming and J lost 0 bases; unmatched junction nucleotides: 9. The germline gives CDR1 SGHRS, CDR2 YFSETQ. CDR3 length equals 17 residues. Between 20 and 30 mg of unsorted bulk tissue served as the source from which RNA and DNA were co-extracted. Findings and caveats of the study: Overlap in tumor-adjacent and tumor-blood pairs fell below that of tumor region pairs.

This clonotype has at least ten counts. Its antigen is unknown. This sequence joins TRBV5-1 and TRBJ2-7, with 8 bases aligning to TRBD1. Sequenced: liver tumor tissue from sampling region 3. Subset specified: tumor region T3, left-lateral pole. This receptor was obtained from a woman aged 55-69 years with primary liver carcinoma and hepatitis B virus infection. The CDR3 sequence: CASSLRTGSSGSYEQYF. The CDR3 DNA is TGCGCCAGCAGCTTGAGGACAGGGAGTTCGGGCTCCTACGAGCAGTACTTC.